This TCR beta chain was recorded in a study of cytomegalovirus exposure and HLA in healthy donors. This CDR3 spans 15 amino acids. The V gene's germline CDR1 is MGHDK and CDR2 SYGVNS. The V gene end was trimmed by 1 base and the J gene end by 7 bases; junction bases not matched to a gene: 4. Study conclusions and caveats: As a later analysis showed, a missense DCLRE1C variant was linked to trimming of TCR beta V- and J-genes.

In the PCR, 60 Vbeta and 13 Jbeta primers were used. Generated by immunoSEQ multiplex PCR, the TCRdb table keeps only in-frame clones and is missing some. The sample records some 110,000 clones, around 86% being singletons. This clone was observed a few times. Its antigen is not known. The V and J genes are TRBV25-1 and TRBJ2-2, with 9 bases identical to TRBD1. The sequence was collected from a man aged 25-40 years in good health and CMV-seronegative. Sample: PBMCs. The CDR3 DNA sequence: TGTGCCAGCAGTGAATCGTGGGGACAGGGCGGGGAGCTGTTTTTT. Amino acid sequence: CASSESWGQGGELFF.